Each of the 14 T cell receptor beta chains below was sequenced from the same sample in a study of post-analysis software for immune sequencing data. Their cognate antigens are unknown. Unique molecular identifiers featured in each of the TCR beta cDNA libraries. Via MiXCR, TCRdb re-called the PCR reads, giving one row per CDR3 protein. The table records 600,000 to 700,000 distinct CDR3 sequences, over 45% of them present only once. General study findings and limits: Roughly 5 TRBV segments, TRBV5-6, TRBV5-1 and TRBV20-1 among them, were found more frequent in patients than controls.

Material: blood. Every receptor here comes from a girl aged 2-10 years with multiple sclerosis.

This clonotype is a singleton in its sample. The V and J genes are TRBV10-3 and TRBJ2-7; maybe TRBD2 (5 bases). Per germline, CDR1 ENHRY and CDR2 SYGVKD. Trimming cost V 3 bases and J 0 bases, with 9 bases left between them. The CDR3 runs to 14 residues. CDR3 sequence (DNA): TGTGCCATCAGTGATACGGGGAGCTCCTACGAGCAGTACTTC. Its protein product is CAISDTGSSYEQYF.

The chain couples TRBV3-1 to TRBJ2-3; no clear D gene. Germline values: CDR1 LGHDT, CDR2 YNNKEL (reference sequence). The germline V and J ends were trimmed by 3 bases and 4 bases, with 11 bases remaining between them. The CDR3 has 14 amino acids. The CDR3 sequence: CASSQLRFADTQYF. The CDR3 coding sequence is TGTGCCAGCAGCCAGCTGAGGTTCGCAGATACGCAGTATTTT.

This clonotype was detected only once. The gene calls are TRBV12-3 or TRBV12-4 and TRBJ2-1, with 10 positions matching TRBD2. The CDR3 spans 16 residues. V shed 2 bases and J 9 bases; nucleotides not matched to a gene: 10. CDR3 in amino acids: CASSLLAGARGGEQFF. CDR3 sequence (DNA): TGTGCCAGCAGTTTACTAGCGGGGGCCCGAGGGGGTGAGCAGTTCTTC.

This clonotype was counted between two and nine times. The chain uses TRBV3-1 and TRBJ1-2, with a tentative D call TRBD1 (6 bases). CDR1 is LGHDT and CDR2 is YNNKEL in the germline V gene (reference sequence). The CDR3 consists of 15 residues. V lost 1 base and J 3 bases, leaving 12 bases between the germline ends. CDR3 coding DNA: TGTGCCAGCAGCCAAGTTTCCAGGGGACACTATGGCTACACCTTC. Its translation: CASSQVSRGHYGYTF.

The chain recombines TRBV12-3 or TRBV12-4 with TRBJ2-7; TRBD2 matches 12 bases. The V segment lost 3 bases and the J segment 4 bases; nucleotides outside the gene matches: 25. This CDR3 spans 22 amino acids. The CDR3 nucleotides read TGTGCCAGCAGTTTTCGCCTCGACGTCATACTGACTAGCGGGAGTCTAGATTACGAGCAGTACTTC. Protein: CASSFRLDVILTSGSLDYEQYF.

The CDR3 DNA sequence: TGTGCCAGCAGCTTACTAGAGCTGAACACTGAAGCTTTCTTT. It encodes CASSLLELNTEAFF. The J gene is TRBJ1-1, the V gene TRBV7-2; D gene uncertain. This CDR3 has 14 amino acids. Germline lookup yields CDR1 SGHTA and CDR2 FQGNSA. Between the trimmed V and J ends, which lost 2 bases and 0 bases, there was a span of 7 bases.

The V gene is TRBV4-1, the J gene TRBJ2-7; a possible D gene is TRBD1 (5 bases). Judging by the DNA end, TRBJ2-4 fits better; the J call may be wrong. Germline CDR1 MGHRA, CDR2 YSYEKL. The CDR3 runs to 13 residues. CDR3 coding DNA: TGCGCCAGCAGCCTCCCCGACAGCCACATTCAGTACTTC. This translates into CASSLPDSHIQYF.

The chain employs TRBV29-1 and TRBJ1-5, with D maybe TRBD1 (5 bases). The germline V and J ends were trimmed by 4 bases and 4 bases, with 11 bases remaining between them. Germline lookup yields CDR1 SQVTM and CDR2 ANQGSEA. The CDR3 consists of 13 residues. DNA of the CDR3: TGCAGCGTTGGAGCAGGGCAGAATCAGCCCCAGCATTTT. Translation gives CSVGAGQNQPQHF.

The rearrangement joins TRBV6-1 to TRBJ1-1; TRBD1 matches at 7 bases. The junction had 2 bases not matched to a gene; V was cut back by 0 bases and J by 1 base. Germline lookup yields CDR1 MNHNS and CDR2 SASEGT. The CDR3 has 15 amino acids. The CDR3 DNA is TGTGCCAGCAGTGAAGCCGCAGGGGGGAACACTGAAGCTTTCTTT. The encoded protein is CASSEAAGGNTEAFF.

The CDR3 DNA is TGTGCCAGCAGCTTATCGCAGGGGGCTATCAACAACGTTCGGTTCAATGAGCAGTTCTTC. Amino acid sequence: CASSLSQGAINNVRFNEQFF. V gene TRBV7-2 combines with J gene TRBJ2-1, with 8 bases lining up with TRBD1. This CDR3 is 20 amino acids long. CDR1 is SGHTA and CDR2 is FQGNSA in the germline V gene. V was pared by 2 bases and J by 6 bases, with 21 bases of the junction left unmatched.

The chain has TRBV25-1 and TRBJ2-1; the match to TRBD2 covers 8 bases. Germline V gene lookup returns CDR1 MGHDK and CDR2 SYGVNS. The CDR3 has 17 amino acids. V lost 6 bases to trimming and J lost 0 bases; unmatched junction nucleotides: 10. The CDR3 nucleotides are TGTGCCAGCAGGGGTGCGGGGGGTAGGAGCTCCTACAATGAGCAGTTCTTC. This translates into CASRGAGGRSSYNEQFF.

This clonotype was found a few times. This chain uses TRBV28 with TRBJ2-7; D is possibly TRBD1 or TRBD2 (5 bases each). The CDR3 consists of 12 residues. The ends were cut back, 5 bases at V and 6 bases at J, with 11 bases in the middle. CDR1 and CDR2 (germline): MDHEN, SYDVKM. The CDR3 nucleotides read TGTGCCAGCAGTCAGCCGGGGCGCGAGCAGTACTTC. This codes for CASSQPGREQYF.

This clonotype was seen once. The gene calls are TRBV5-1 and TRBJ2-7; TRBD1 is a possible D gene (5 bases). Germline loops: CDR1 SGHRS, CDR2 YFSETQ. V was pared by 3 bases and J by 1 base, with 11 bases between. The CDR3 sequence is 14 residues long. CDR3 nucleotide sequence: TGCGCCAGCAGCTCCACACAGGAATCCTACGAGCAGTACTTC. Translation: CASSSTQESYEQYF.

The chain is built from TRBV5-1 and TRBJ1-2; tentatively, D is TRBD1 (6 bases). With 1 base removed from V and 10 bases from J, the gap between germline ends came to 17 bases. The V gene's germline CDR1 is SGHRS and CDR2 YFSETQ. CDR3 length: 14 residues. The CDR3 bases are TGCGCCAGCAGCTTGAGGGCGGACAGCGACGTCTACACCTTC. Its protein is CASSLRADSDVYTF.